Included here is one T cell receptor (beta chain) sequence, with context. Its target is unknown. At one end the junction does not follow the germline gene, possibly because of a read error. The V gene's germline CDR1 is SGHAT and CDR2 FQNNGV. The CDR3 runs 13 residues. This sample is drawn from a study of tumor and adjacent non-tumor tissue in lung cancer. Across the study: Aged about 30 to 76 years, patients included roughly 10 men and about five women with stage I to III disease. Samples averaged approximately 4.2 million productive TCRbeta reads each. Findings and limits, study-wide: Compared with tumor, normal lung showed significantly lower TCR diversity. Patients with more diverse tumor TCRs had worse survival.

This sample's RNA came from whole unsorted tissue. A modified ARM-PCR protocol with three rounds of nested PCR amplified TCRbeta. TCRdb reprocessed the multiplex PCR reads with MiXCR, giving one entry per CDR3 protein. Of 75,000 to 80,000 distinct CDR3 sequences in the sample, around 75% were seen once. Material for sequencing was lung tumor tissue. This clonotype originated in a woman between 45 and 65 years old with non-small cell lung cancer. The chain employs TRBV11-2 and TRBJ1-2, with D tentatively TRBD1 (5 bases). The CDR3 DNA sequence: TGTGCCAGCAGATTAGTTCTGGGGACCGGCCACACCTTC. It codes for CASRLVLGTGHTF.